A selection of T cell receptor beta chains follows, all from one sample in a study of CD8 T cells in ankylosing spondylitis. TCRdb used MiXCR to reprocess the 5' RACE reads, holding one entry per CDR3 protein. The sample holds roughly 240,000 distinct CDR3 sequences, 30% to 35% seen once. Sequenced: blood, either unsorted or a sorted T cell fraction (not recorded which). Every receptor here comes from a male donor with ankylosing spondylitis or in good health (not recorded which). The CDR3 runs from the conserved cysteine through the conserved F or W. D genes are given only for firm matches. Rows may omit the clone size; those that give it use once, few, many or a size class.

CDR3nt,CDR3aa,d_gene,abundance,v_gene,j_gene
TGCAGCGTTGAGGAGGCAGGGGGCAAGGGGGAGCTGTTTTTT,CSVEEAGGKGELFF,TRBD1,few,TRBV29-1,TRBJ2-2
TGCGCCTGCGACCCGGGACTTAGCACAGATACGCAGTATTTT,CACDPGLSTDTQYF,NA,once,TRBV10-2,TRBJ2-3
TGCAGTGCTACACCGGCCAGACGACCGGACAATGAGCAGTTCTTC,CSATPARRPDNEQFF,NA,few,TRBV20-1,TRBJ2-1
TGCAGCGTTGAAACGAGGGATTCGTACACCGGGGAGCTGTTTTTT,CSVETRDSYTGELFF,NA,NA,TRBV29-1,TRBJ2-2
TGCAGTGCTAGCGGGGCGCTAGCCAAAAACATTCAGTACTTC,CSASGALAKNIQYF,NA,NA,TRBV20-1,TRBJ2-4
TGCAGCGTTGAAGGGGTCAATGGCTACACCTTC,CSVEGVNGYTF,NA,few,TRBV29-1,TRBJ1-2
TGTGCCAGCAGGAGCGGGGTCCCCGGAACCCAGTACTTC,CASRSGVPGTQYF,TRBD2,NA,TRBV12-3/TRBV12-4,TRBJ2-5
TGTGCCAGCAGTTTTCCAGGTCAAGAGACCCAGTACTTC,CASSFPGQETQYF,NA,many,TRBV12-3/TRBV12-4,TRBJ2-5
TGCAGTGCTAGAGCAGGAAATGAGAATGAGCAGTTCTTC,CSARAGNENEQFF,NA,few,TRBV20-1,TRBJ2-1
TGTGCCAGCAGTCACACTGGCAACACCTACGAGCAGTACTTC,CASSHTGNTYEQYF,NA,NA,TRBV25-1,TRBJ2-7